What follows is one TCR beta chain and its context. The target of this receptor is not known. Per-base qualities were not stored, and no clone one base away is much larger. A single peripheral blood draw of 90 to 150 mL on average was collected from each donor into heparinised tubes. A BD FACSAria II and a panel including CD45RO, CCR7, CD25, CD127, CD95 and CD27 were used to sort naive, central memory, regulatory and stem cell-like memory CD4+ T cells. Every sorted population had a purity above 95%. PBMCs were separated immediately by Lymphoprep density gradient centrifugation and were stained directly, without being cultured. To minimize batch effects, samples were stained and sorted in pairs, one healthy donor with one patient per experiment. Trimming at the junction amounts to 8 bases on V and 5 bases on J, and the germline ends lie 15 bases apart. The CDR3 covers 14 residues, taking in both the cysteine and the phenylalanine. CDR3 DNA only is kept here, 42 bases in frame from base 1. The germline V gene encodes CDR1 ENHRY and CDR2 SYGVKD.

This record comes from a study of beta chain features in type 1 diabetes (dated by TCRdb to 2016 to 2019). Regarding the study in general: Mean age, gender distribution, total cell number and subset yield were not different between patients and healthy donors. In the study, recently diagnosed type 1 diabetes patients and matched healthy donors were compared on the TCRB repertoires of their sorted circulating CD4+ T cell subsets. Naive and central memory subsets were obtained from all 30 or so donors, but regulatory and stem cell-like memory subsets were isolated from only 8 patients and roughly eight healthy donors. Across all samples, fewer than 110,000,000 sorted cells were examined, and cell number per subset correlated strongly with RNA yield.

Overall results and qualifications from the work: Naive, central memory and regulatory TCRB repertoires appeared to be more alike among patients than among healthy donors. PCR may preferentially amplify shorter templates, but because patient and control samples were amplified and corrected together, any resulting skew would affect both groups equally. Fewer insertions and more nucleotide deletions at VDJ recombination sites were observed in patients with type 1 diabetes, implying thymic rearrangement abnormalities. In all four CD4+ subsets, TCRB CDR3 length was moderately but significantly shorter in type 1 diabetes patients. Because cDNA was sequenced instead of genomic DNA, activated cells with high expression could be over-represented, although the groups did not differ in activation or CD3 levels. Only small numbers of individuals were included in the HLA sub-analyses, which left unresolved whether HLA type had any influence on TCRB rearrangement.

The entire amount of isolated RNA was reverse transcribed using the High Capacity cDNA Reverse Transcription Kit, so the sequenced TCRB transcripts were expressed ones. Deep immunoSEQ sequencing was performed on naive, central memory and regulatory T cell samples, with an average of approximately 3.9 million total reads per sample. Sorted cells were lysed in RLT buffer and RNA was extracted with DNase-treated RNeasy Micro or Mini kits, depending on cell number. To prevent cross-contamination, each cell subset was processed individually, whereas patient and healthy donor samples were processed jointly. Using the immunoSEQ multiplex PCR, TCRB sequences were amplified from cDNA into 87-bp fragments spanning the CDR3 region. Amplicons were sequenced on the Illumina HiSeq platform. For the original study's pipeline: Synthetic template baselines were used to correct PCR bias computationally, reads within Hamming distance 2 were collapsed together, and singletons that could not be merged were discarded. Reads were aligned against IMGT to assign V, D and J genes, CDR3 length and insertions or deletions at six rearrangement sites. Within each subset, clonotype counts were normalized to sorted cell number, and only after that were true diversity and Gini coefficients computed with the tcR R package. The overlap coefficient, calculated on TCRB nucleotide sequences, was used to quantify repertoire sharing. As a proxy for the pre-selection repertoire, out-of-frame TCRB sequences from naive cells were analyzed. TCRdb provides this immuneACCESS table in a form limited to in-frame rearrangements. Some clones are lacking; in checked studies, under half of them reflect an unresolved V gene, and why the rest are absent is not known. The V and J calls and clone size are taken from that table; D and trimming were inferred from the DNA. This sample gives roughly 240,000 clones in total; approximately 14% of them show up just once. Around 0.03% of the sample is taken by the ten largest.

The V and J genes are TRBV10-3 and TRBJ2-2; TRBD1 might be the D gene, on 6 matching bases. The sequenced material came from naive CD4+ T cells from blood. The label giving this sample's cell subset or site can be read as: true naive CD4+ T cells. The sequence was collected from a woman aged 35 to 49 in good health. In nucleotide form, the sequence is TGTGCCATCCGCGGCACAGGGAAGACCGGGGAGCTGTTTTTT. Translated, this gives CAIRGTGKTGELFF.